Many counts were recorded for the clone carrying this T cell receptor (beta chain). Its antigen is currently unknown. RNA transcripts provided the source from which TCR beta CDR3 regions were amplified. The primer set for the first-round RT-PCR of the TCR CDR3 was HTBI. MiXCR was run by TCRdb on the multiplex PCR reads, yielding one entry per CDR3 protein. The table includes hundreds of thousands of distinct CDR3 sequences, around 20% detected once. The data belong to a study of T cells in Graves' hyperthyroidism and ophthalmopathy. Study-wide results and caveats: In blood, most of the thyroid clonotypes expanded above 0.001 were also present.

A Clinical Activity Score of at least 3, a NOSPECS grade of at least 4 and a duration under 3 months were recorded in the ophthalmopathy patients. Investigators excluded patients with uncontrolled infection, other autoimmune disease, pregnancy or lactation. 10 ml of fresh peripheral blood supplied the PBMCs. V was shortened by 3 bases and J by 0 bases, with 5 bases between the two germline ends. This CDR3 is 13 amino acids long. Per germline, CDR1 MDHEN and CDR2 SYDVKM. Specimen: blood. The V and J genes are TRBV28 and TRBJ1-2; the D is unclear. The TCR sequence derives from a young man with Graves' ophthalmopathy. The CDR3 bases are TGTGCCAGCAGTTTTCCGGCTAACTATGGCTACACCTTC. Translating it yields CASSFPANYGYTF.